The clone carrying this T cell receptor (beta chain) was seen a handful of times. Its target is not known. Assay used: immunoSEQ multiplex PCR; TCRdb lists only in-frame clones, some missing. The table records 55,000 to 90,000 clones, about four fifths of them present only once. There are 17 residues in the CDR3. Germline trimming cut 2 bases from V and 9 bases from J; bases unmatched to any gene: 13. Per the germline V gene, CDR1 is SGHAT and CDR2 is FQNNGV. This sample stems from a study of T cell responses to AZD1222 COVID-19 vaccine. Whole-study findings and limits: It should be noted that donors were predominantly white British and more often female, and clonal diversity was possibly underestimated. Unmutated variant regions are reportedly targeted by nearly half of spike-specific TCRs.

This specimen was peripheral blood, taken on day 0 of AZD1222 vaccination. This TCR derives from an adult in good health. The chain uses TRBV11-2 and TRBJ2-1; 10 bases line up with TRBD2. The CDR3: CASSLTSSGGHTSEQFF. The CDR3 nucleotides read TGTGCCAGCAGCTTAACGTCTAGCGGGGGACACACGAGTGAGCAGTTCTTC.